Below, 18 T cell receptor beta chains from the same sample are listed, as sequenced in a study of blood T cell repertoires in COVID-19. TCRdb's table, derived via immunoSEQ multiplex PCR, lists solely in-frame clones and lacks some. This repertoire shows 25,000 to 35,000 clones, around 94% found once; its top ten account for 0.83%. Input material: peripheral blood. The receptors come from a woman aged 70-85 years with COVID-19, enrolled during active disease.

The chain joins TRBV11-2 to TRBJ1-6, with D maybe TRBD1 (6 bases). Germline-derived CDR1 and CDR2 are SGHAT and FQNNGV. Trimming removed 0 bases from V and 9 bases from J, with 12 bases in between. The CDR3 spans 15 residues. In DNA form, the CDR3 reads TGTGCCAGCAGCTTAGATGTGGCAGGGGTTTCACCCCTCCACTTT. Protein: CASSLDVAGVSPLHF.

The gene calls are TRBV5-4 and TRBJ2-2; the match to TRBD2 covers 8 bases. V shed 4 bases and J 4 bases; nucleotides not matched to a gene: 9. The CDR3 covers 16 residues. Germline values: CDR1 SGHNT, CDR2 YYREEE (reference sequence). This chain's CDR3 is CASSPRGTSFTGELFF. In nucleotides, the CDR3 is TGTGCCAGCAGCCCCCGGGGGACTAGTTTCACCGGGGAGCTGTTTTTT.

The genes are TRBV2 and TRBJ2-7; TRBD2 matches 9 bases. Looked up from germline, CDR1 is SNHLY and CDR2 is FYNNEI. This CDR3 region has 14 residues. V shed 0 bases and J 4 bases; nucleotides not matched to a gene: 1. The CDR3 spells CASSEASGSYEQYF. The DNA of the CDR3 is TGTGCCAGCAGTGAAGCTAGCGGGAGTTACGAGCAGTACTTC.

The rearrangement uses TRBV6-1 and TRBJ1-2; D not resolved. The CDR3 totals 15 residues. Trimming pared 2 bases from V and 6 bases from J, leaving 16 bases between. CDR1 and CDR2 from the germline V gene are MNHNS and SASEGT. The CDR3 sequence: CASSEWASEDDGYTF. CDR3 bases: TGTGCCAGCAGTGAATGGGCGTCTGAAGATGATGGCTACACCTTC.

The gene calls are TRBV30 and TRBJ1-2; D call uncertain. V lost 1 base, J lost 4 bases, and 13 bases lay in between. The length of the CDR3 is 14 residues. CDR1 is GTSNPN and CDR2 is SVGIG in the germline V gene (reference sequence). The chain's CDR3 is CAWSGSARSYGYTF. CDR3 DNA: TGTGCCTGGAGTGGGAGCGCCAGATCCTATGGCTACACCTTC.

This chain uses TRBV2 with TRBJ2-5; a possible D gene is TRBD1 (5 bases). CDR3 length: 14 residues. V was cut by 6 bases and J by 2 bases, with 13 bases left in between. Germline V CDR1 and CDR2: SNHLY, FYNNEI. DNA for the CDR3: TGTGCCAGCAGCTTGACAGAAACTCAAGAGACCCAGTACTTC. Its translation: CASSLTETQETQYF.

The CDR3 protein is CASSEISWRDGENEQFF. CDR3 DNA: TGTGCCAGCAGTGAAATATCATGGCGGGACGGAGAGAATGAGCAGTTCTTC. This chain links TRBV25-1 with TRBJ2-1, with D tentatively TRBD2 (6 bases). Trimming removed 2 bases from V and 7 bases from J, with 21 bases in between. This CDR3 has 17 residues. The germline V gene encodes CDR1 MGHDK and CDR2 SYGVNS.

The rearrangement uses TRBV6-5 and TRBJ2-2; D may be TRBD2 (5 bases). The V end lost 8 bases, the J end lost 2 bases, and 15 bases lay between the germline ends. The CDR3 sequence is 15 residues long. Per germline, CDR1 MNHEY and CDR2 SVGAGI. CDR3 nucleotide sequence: TGTGCCAGCGGAGCGGATAACCCAAACACCGGGGAGCTGTTTTTT. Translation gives CASGADNPNTGELFF.

Here the CDR3 DNA reads TGTGCCAGTAGTACCAGGGGGCCAGGGGGCTACACCTTC. It encodes CASSTRGPGGYTF. The chain uses TRBV19 and TRBJ1-2; TRBD1 matches at 8 bases. V was pared by 4 bases and J by 8 bases, with 6 bases of the junction left unmatched. Germline V gene data show CDR1 as LNHDA and CDR2 as SQIVND (reference sequence). The CDR3 totals 13 residues.

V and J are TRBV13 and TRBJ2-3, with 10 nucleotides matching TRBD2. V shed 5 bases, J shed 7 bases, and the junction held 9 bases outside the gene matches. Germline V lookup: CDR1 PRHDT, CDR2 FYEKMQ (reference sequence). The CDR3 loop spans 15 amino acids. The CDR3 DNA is TGTGCCAGCAGCCTTAGGACTAGCGGCACCCATACGCAGTATTTT. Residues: CASSLRTSGTHTQYF.

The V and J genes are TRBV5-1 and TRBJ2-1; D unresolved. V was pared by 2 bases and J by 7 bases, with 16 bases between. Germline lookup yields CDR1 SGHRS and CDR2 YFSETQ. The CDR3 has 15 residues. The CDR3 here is CASSFTAGIENEQFF. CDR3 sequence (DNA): TGCGCCAGCAGCTTTACGGCAGGTATAGAAAATGAGCAGTTCTTC.

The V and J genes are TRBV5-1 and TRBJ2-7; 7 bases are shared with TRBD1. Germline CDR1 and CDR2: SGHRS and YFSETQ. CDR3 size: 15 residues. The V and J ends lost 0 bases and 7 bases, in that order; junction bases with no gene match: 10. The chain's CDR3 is CASSLETGTSREQYF. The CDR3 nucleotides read TGCGCCAGCAGCTTGGAGACAGGGACCTCTCGAGAGCAGTACTTC. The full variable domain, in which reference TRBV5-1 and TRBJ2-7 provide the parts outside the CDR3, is KAGVTQTPRYLIKTRGQQVTLSCSPISGHRSVSWYQQTPGQGLQFLFEYFSETQRNKGNFPGRFSGRQFSNSRSEMNVSTLELGDSALYLCASSLETGTSREQYFGPGTRLTVT.

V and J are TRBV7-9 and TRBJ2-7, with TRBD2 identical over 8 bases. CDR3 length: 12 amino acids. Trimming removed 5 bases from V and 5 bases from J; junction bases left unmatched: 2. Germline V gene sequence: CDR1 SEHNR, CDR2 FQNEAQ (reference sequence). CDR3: CASSPRGDEQYF. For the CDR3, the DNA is TGTGCCAGCAGCCCGCGGGGGGACGAGCAGTACTTC.

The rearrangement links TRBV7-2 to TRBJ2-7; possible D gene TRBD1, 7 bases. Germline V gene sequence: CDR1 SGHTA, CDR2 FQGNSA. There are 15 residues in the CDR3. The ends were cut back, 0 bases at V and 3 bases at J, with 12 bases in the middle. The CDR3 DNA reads TGTGCCAGCAGCTTAGCGGGTCAGGGGGGCTACGAGCAGTACTTC. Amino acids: CASSLAGQGGYEQYF.

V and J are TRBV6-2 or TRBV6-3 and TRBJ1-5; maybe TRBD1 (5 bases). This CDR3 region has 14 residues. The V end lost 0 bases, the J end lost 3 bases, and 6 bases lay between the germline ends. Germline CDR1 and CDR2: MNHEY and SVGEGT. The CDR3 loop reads CASSYSTANQPQHF. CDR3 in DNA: TGTGCCAGCAGTTACTCGACAGCCAATCAGCCCCAGCATTTT.

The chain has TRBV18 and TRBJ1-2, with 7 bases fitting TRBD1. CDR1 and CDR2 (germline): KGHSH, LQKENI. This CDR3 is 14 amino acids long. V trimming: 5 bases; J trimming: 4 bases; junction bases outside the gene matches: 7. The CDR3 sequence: CASSGRDSGYGYTF. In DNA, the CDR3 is TGTGCCAGCTCAGGAAGGGACAGCGGCTATGGCTACACCTTC.

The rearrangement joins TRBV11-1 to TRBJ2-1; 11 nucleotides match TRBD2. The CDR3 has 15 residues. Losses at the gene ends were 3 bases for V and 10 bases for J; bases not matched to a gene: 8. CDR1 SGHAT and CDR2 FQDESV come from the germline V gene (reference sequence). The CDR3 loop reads CASSFGLAGGWEQFF. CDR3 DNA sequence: TGTGCCAGCAGCTTTGGGCTAGCGGGAGGTTGGGAGCAGTTCTTC.

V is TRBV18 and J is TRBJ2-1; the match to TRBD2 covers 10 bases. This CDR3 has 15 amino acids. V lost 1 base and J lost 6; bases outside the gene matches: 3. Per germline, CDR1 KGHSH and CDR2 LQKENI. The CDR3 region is CASSPRTSGFNEQFF. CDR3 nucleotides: TGTGCCAGCTCACCACGGACTAGCGGTTTCAATGAGCAGTTCTTC.